The 20 T cell receptor beta chains below all came from one sample that was sequenced in a study of blood T cell repertoires in COVID-19. Method: immunoSEQ multiplex PCR; TCRdb's copy keeps in-frame clones and lacks some. The sample yields 440,000 or so clones, roughly 90% seen once. The sample was peripheral blood. Source of these receptors: a woman aged 40 to 49 with COVID-19, enrolled during active disease.

The chain couples TRBV28 to TRBJ1-1; 10 bases map to TRBD1. There are 16 residues in the CDR3. V was pared by 5 bases and J by 0 bases, with 6 bases of the junction left unmatched. CDR1 is MDHEN and CDR2 is SYDVKM in the germline V gene. The CDR3, as DNA: TGTGCCAGCAGTCGCCTCGGGACAGGGGTGAACACTGAAGCTTTCTTT. Translating it yields CASSRLGTGVNTEAFF.

The rearrangement uses TRBV15 and TRBJ1-2, with 7 bases aligning to TRBD1. V trimming: 6 bases; J trimming: 4 bases; junction bases outside the gene matches: 11. Germline loops: CDR1 LNHNV, CDR2 YYDKDF (reference sequence). The CDR3 runs 15 residues. Here the CDR3 DNA reads TGTGCCACCAGGCGGAGGGGGACAGACCTCTATGGCTACACCTTC. The encoded protein is CATRRRGTDLYGYTF.

The genes are TRBV6-4 and TRBJ2-1, with TRBD2 identical over 9 bases. Per the germline V gene, CDR1 is MRHNA and CDR2 is SNTAGT. The CDR3 sequence is 16 residues long. Germline trimming cut 2 bases from V and 3 bases from J; bases unmatched to any gene: 5. The CDR3 coding sequence is TGTGCCAGCAGTGACAAAACTAGCGGGTTCTACAATGAGCAGTTCTTC. Amino acid sequence: CASSDKTSGFYNEQFF.

The rearrangement links TRBV6-2 or TRBV6-3 to TRBJ1-3, with D possibly TRBD1 on 6 matching bases. V was clipped by 4 bases and J by 0 bases, with 13 bases between them. The CDR3 consists of 16 residues. Germline lookup yields CDR1 MNHEY and CDR2 SVGEGT. CDR3 sequence: CASSWATGLSGNTIYF. DNA for the CDR3: TGTGCCAGCAGTTGGGCGACAGGACTCTCTGGAAACACCATATATTTT.

The chain employs TRBV15 and TRBJ2-7; tentative D call: TRBD2 (5 bases). This CDR3 is built from 17 residues. The V and J ends lost 2 bases and 2 bases respectively, with 19 bases between them. Germline V gives CDR1 LNHNV, CDR2 YYDKDF (reference sequence). CDR3 region: CATSRTFGRLLPYEQYF. The CDR3 nucleotides read TGTGCCACCAGCAGAACCTTCGGTCGACTACTTCCCTACGAGCAGTACTTC.

The gene calls are TRBV18 and TRBJ1-5; TRBD1 aligns across 9 bases. Germline CDR1 KGHSH, CDR2 LQKENI. V shed 2 bases and J 3 bases; nucleotides not matched to a gene: 5. The CDR3 loop spans 16 amino acids. This CDR3 is CASSPSRDRANQPQHF. The CDR3 nucleotides read TGTGCCAGCTCACCATCGCGGGACAGGGCCAATCAGCCCCAGCATTTT.

The chain uses TRBV7-9 and TRBJ1-1; 9 bases are a match to TRBD1. The V gene's germline CDR1 is SEHNR and CDR2 FQNEAQ (reference sequence). The CDR3 sequence is 17 residues long. The trim removed 10 bases at V and 6 bases at J, leaving 21 bases unmatched. The CDR3 nucleotides are TGTGCCACCCAACCCCAAGGGACAGGGCGCGGAATTGCTGAAGCTTTCTTT. This sequence encodes CATQPQGTGRGIAEAFF. The full variable domain, with the rest looked up from reference TRBV7-9 and TRBJ1-1, is DTGVSQNPRHKITKRGQNVTFRCDPISEHNRLYWYRQTLGQGPEFLTYFQNEAQLEKSRLLSDRFSAERPKGSFSTLEIQRTEQGDSAMYLCATQPQGTGRGIAEAFFGQGTRLTVV.

This clone was seen once. The chain combines TRBV19 with TRBJ2-7; 15 bases are shared with TRBD2. Germline V CDR1 and CDR2: LNHDA, SQIVND (reference sequence). With 5 bases clipped from V and 2 bases from J, the junction kept 10 bases outside the gene matches. The CDR3 is 18 residues long. Written as DNA, the CDR3 is TGTGCCAGTAGTTTTCAAGGACTAGCGGGAGGGAGCCCCTACGAGCAGTACTTC. Protein product: CASSFQGLAGGSPYEQYF.

This chain uses TRBV6-5 with TRBJ2-3; 7 positions match TRBD2. The CDR3 length is 14 residues. After removal of 7 bases from V and 3 bases from J, the junction contained 7 bases not matched to a gene. The germline gives CDR1 MNHEY, CDR2 SVGAGI. The CDR3 protein is CASIRGTTTDTQYF. The CDR3 region has the DNA TGTGCCAGCATTCGCGGGACTACGACAGATACGCAGTATTTT.

The chain is built from TRBV5-6 and TRBJ1-3; 7 bases are a match to TRBD1. The CDR3 contains 17 residues. The germline gives CDR1 SGHDT, CDR2 YYEEEE. V shed 0 bases and J 2 bases; nucleotides not matched to a gene: 8. The CDR3 sequence is CASSLAALTGAGNTIYF. DNA of the CDR3: TGTGCCAGCAGCTTGGCTGCCCTAACAGGGGCTGGAAACACCATATATTTT.

The chain carries TRBV2 and TRBJ2-5; D might be TRBD1 (6 bases). From germline, CDR1 is SNHLY and CDR2 FYNNEI. Trimming left V 0 bases short and J 4 bases short, with 12 bases between. The CDR3 loop spans 15 amino acids. CDR3 in DNA: TGTGCCAGCAGTGAAGCGTCTGGCAGGGGAGAGACCCAGTACTTC. It yields the protein CASSEASGRGETQYF.

Only one count was recorded for this clone. The V gene is TRBV6-5, the J gene TRBJ1-2; 9 bases align to TRBD1. The CDR3 is 13 residues long. V shed 5 bases and J 8 bases; nucleotides not matched to a gene: 6. CDR1 is MNHEY and CDR2 is SVGAGI in the germline V gene. DNA of the CDR3: TGTGCCAGCAGTACAGGGACAGGGATAGGCTACACCTTC. It is translated as CASSTGTGIGYTF.

The chain is built from TRBV6-5 and TRBJ1-5; D may be TRBD1 (5 bases). Trimming removed 8 bases at V and 7 bases at J, with 15 bases between. Looked up from germline, CDR1 is MNHEY and CDR2 is SVGAGI. There are 13 residues in the CDR3. CDR3 region: CASAAGVFQPQHF. The CDR3 DNA sequence: TGTGCCAGCGCCGCGGGGGTTTTCCAGCCCCAGCATTTT.

J is TRBJ1-2 and V is TRBV5-1; D perhaps matches TRBD1 (5 bases). The CDR3 has 16 amino acids. Germline V CDR1 and CDR2: SGHRS, YFSETQ. Between the trimmed V and J ends, which lost 1 base and 4 bases, there was a span of 17 bases. The CDR3 DNA follows: TGCGCCAGCAGCTTGAGTAATGGGGGGAACGGCTATGGCTACACCTTC. It translates to CASSLSNGGNGYGYTF.

The chain employs TRBV27 and TRBJ1-3; D possibly corresponds to TRBD1 (5 bases). V was clipped by 6 bases and J by 3 bases, with 15 bases between them. The germline gives CDR1 MNHEY, CDR2 SMNVEV (reference sequence). The CDR3 consists of 15 residues. The CDR3 reads CASRPQANLGNTIYF. The CDR3 DNA is TGTGCCAGCAGACCACAGGCGAACCTTGGAAACACCATATATTTT.

The table lists this clone with a count of one. CDR3 residues: CASTPGGSNTEAFF. The CDR3 DNA sequence: TGTGCCAGCACCCCCGGGGGGTCGAACACTGAAGCTTTCTTT. The chain recombines TRBV27 with TRBJ1-1; the D gene is possibly TRBD1 (5 bases). CDR3 size: 14 residues. Germline CDR1 and CDR2: MNHEY and SMNVEV (reference sequence). Trimming stripped 7 bases from V and 1 base from J, with 13 bases between.

This chain connects TRBV6-2 or TRBV6-3 to TRBJ1-1; TRBD1 agrees at 7 bases. V dropped 5 bases and J dropped 5; count of bases not matched to a gene: 20. There are 18 residues in the CDR3. From germline, CDR1 is MNHEY and CDR2 SVGEGT. As DNA, the CDR3 is TGTGCCAGCAGTCCGATCCCCGAAAGAACAGGGGTCGGGACTGAAGCTTTCTTT. Protein: CASSPIPERTGVGTEAFF.

J is TRBJ2-2 and V is TRBV7-9, with 11 bases identical to TRBD2. J lost 6 bases, V lost 4 bases, and 4 bases had no gene match. The CDR3 is made up of 15 amino acids. CDR1 is SEHNR, CDR2 FQNEAQ, per germline (reference sequence). Here the CDR3 reads CASSWTSGLAGELFF. The DNA for the CDR3 is TGTGCCAGCAGCTGGACTAGCGGGTTGGCCGGGGAGCTGTTTTTT.

V and J are TRBV15 and TRBJ1-1, with D hard to call. The germline V gene has CDR1 LNHNV and CDR2 YYDKDF (reference sequence). The CDR3 totals 15 residues. V was pared by 1 base and J by 3 bases, with 12 bases between. The CDR3 loop reads CATSRALHGDTEAFF. Written as DNA, the CDR3 is TGTGCCACCAGCAGAGCTCTACACGGGGACACTGAAGCTTTCTTT.

The V gene is TRBV25-1, the J gene TRBJ2-7; 7 bases agree with TRBD1. Germline V gene lookup returns CDR1 MGHDK and CDR2 SYGVNS. This CDR3 is built from 13 residues. The V gene end was trimmed by 5 bases and the J gene end by 2 bases; junction bases not matched to a gene: 3. The DNA for the CDR3 is TGTGCCAGCAGTTCGGGACAGACCTACGAGCAGTACTTC. It translates to CASSSGQTYEQYF.